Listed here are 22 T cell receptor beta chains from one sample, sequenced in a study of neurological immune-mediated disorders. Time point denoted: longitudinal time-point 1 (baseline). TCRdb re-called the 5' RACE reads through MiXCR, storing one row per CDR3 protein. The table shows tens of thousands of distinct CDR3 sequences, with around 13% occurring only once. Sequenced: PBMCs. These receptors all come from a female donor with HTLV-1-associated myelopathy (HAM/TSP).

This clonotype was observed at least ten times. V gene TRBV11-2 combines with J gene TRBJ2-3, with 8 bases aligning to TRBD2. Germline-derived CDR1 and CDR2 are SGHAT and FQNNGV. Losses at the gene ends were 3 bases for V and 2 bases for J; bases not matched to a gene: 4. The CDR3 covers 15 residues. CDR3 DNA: TGTGCCAGCAGCTTGGGGACTAGGTTCACAGATACGCAGTATTTT. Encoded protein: CASSLGTRFTDTQYF.

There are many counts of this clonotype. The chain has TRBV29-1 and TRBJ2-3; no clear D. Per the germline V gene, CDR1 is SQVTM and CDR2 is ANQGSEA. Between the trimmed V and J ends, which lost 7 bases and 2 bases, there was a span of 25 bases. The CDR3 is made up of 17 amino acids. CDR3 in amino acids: CSAGPIRKLGNTDTQYF. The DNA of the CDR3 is TGCAGCGCCGGGCCTATCCGTAAGCTGGGAAACACAGATACGCAGTATTTT.

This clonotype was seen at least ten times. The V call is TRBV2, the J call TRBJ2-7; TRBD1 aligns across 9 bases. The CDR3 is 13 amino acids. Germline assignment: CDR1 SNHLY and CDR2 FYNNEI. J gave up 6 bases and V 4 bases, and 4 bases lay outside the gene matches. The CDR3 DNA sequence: TGTGCCAGCAGTGTGGGACAGGGAACCGAGCAGTACTTC. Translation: CASSVGQGTEQYF.

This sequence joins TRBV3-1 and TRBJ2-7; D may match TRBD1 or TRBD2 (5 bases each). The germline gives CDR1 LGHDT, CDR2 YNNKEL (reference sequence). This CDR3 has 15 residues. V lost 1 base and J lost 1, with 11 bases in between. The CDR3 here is CASSQAPGQSYEQYF. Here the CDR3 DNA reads TGTGCCAGCAGCCAAGCACCGGGGCAGTCCTACGAGCAGTACTTC.

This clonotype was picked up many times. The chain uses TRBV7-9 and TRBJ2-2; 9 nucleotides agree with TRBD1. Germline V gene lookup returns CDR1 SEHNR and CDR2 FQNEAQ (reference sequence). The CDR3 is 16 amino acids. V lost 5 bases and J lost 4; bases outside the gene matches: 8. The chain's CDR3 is CASSRAGTGSTGELFF. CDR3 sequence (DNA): TGTGCCAGCAGCCGAGCCGGGACAGGGAGCACCGGGGAGCTGTTTTTT.

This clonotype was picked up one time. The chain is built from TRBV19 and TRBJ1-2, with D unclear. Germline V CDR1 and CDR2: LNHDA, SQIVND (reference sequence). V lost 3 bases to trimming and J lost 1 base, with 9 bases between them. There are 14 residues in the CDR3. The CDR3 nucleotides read TGTGCCAGTAGTATGGACGGTCGTAACTATGGCTACACCTTC. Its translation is CASSMDGRNYGYTF. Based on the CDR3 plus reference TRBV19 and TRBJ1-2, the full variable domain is DGGITQSPKYLFRKEGQNVTLSCEQNLNHDAMYWYRQDPGQGLRLIYYSQIVNDFQKGDIAEGYSVSREKKESFPLTVTSAQKNPTAFYLCASSMDGRNYGYTFGSGTRLTVV.

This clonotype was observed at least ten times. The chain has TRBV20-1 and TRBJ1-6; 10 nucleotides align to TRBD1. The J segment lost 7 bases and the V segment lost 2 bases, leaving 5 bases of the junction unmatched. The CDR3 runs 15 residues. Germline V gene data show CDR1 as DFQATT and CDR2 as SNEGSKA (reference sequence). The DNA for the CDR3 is TGCAGTGCTAGACCACCGGGACAGGGGAATTCACCCCTCCACTTT. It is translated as CSARPPGQGNSPLHF.

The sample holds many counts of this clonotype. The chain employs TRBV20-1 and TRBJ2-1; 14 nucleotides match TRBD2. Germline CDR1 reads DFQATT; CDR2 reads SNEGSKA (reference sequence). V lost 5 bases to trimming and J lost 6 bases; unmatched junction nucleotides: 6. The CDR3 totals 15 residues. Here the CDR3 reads CSASGTSGGSNEQFF. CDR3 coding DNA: TGCAGTGCTTCCGGGACTAGCGGGGGCAGCAATGAGCAGTTCTTC.

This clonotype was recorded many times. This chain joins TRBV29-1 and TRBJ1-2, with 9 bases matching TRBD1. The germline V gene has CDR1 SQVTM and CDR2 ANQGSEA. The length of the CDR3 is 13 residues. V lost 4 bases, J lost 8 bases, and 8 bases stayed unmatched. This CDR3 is CSVGPGQGWGYTF. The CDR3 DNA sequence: TGCAGCGTTGGACCGGGACAGGGTTGGGGCTACACCTTC.

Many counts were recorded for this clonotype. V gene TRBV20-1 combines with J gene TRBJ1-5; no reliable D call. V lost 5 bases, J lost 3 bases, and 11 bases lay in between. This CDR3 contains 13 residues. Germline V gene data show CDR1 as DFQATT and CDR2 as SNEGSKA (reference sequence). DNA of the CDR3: TGCAGTGCTTCTAAAATCTCCAATCAGCCCCAGCATTTT. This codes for CSASKISNQPQHF.

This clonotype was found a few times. CDR3 protein: CASSFGRGGSYGYTF. The CDR3 DNA is TGTGCCAGCAGCTTCGGCAGGGGAGGATCCTATGGCTACACCTTC. The chain combines TRBV7-9 with TRBJ1-2; D may be TRBD1 (6 bases). V gave up 3 bases and J gave up 4 bases, with 15 bases separating them. The CDR3 has 15 residues. Per germline, CDR1 SEHNR and CDR2 FQNEAQ (reference sequence).

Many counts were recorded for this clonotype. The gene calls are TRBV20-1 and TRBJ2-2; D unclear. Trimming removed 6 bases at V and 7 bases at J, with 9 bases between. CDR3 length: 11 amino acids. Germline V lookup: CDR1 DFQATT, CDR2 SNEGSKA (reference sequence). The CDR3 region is CSAKWGGELFF. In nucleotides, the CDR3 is TGCAGTGCAAAGTGGGGCGGGGAGCTGTTTTTT.

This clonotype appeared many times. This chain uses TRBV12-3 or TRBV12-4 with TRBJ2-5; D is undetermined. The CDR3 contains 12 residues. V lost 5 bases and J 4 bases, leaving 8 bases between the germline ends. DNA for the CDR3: TGTGCCAGCAGTGAAATAGGAGAGACCCAGTACTTC. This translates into CASSEIGETQYF.

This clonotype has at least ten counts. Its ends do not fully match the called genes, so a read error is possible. For the CDR3, the DNA is TGTGCTACCAGCGCCGGAGGGGACACCATATATTTT. Amino acid sequence: CATSAGGDTIYF. This chain uses TRBV15 with TRBJ1-3; a weak D match, TRBD1 (5 bases). CDR3 length: 12 amino acids. Looked up from germline, CDR1 is LNHNV and CDR2 is YYDKDF (reference sequence).

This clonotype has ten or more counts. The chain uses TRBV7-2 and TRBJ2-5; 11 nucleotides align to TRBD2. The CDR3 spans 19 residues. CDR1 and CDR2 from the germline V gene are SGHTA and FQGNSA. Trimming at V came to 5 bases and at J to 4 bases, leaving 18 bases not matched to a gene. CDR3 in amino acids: CASSKLFSISGGAGETQYF. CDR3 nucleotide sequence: TGTGCCAGCAGCAAATTATTCTCGATTAGCGGGGGGGCCGGAGAGACCCAGTACTTC.

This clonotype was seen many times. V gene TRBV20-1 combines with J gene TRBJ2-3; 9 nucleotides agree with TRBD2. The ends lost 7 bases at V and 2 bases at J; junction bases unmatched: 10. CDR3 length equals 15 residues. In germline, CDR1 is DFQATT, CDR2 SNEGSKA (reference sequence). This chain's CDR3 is CSVNSGGTHTDTQYF. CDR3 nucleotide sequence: TGCAGTGTAAATAGCGGGGGCACACACACAGATACGCAGTATTTT.

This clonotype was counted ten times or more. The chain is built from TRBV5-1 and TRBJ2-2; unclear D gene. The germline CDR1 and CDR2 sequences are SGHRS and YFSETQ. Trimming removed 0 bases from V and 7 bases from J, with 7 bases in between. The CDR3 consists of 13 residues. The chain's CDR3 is CASSLEGIGELFF. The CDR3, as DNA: TGCGCCAGCAGCTTGGAGGGAATCGGGGAGCTGTTTTTT.

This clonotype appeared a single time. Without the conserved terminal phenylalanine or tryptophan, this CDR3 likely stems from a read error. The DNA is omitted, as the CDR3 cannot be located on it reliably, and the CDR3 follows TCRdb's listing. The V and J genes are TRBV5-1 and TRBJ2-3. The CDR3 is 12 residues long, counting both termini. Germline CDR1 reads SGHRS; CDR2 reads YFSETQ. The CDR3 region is CASSDSWDTQNL.

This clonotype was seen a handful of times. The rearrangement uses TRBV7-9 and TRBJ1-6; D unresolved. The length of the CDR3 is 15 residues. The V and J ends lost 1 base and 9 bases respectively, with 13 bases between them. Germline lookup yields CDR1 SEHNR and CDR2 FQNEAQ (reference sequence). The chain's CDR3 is CASSLEMEEVSPLHF. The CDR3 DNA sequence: TGTGCCAGCAGCTTAGAGATGGAAGAGGTTTCACCCCTCCACTTT.

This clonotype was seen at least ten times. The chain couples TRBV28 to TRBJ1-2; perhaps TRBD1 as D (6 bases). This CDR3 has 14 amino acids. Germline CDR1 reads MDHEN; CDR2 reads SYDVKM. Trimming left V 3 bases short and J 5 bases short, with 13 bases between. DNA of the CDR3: TGTGCCAGCAGTTTCCCGGGACACATTTATGGCTACACCTTC. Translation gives CASSFPGHIYGYTF.

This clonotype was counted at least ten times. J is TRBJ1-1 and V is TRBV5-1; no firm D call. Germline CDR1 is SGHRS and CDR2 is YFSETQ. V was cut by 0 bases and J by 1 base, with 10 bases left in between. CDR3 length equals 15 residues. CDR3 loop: CASSLGSHGNTEAFF. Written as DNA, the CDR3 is TGCGCCAGCAGCTTGGGGAGCCATGGGAACACTGAAGCTTTCTTT.

Written as DNA, the CDR3 is TGTGCCAGCAGATCCGAGACAGGGAACGCCAATCAGCCCCAGCATTTT. It translates to CASRSETGNANQPQHF. The chain is built from TRBV2 and TRBJ1-5, with 7 bases fitting TRBD1. CDR3 length: 16 residues. Germline CDR1 is SNHLY and CDR2 is FYNNEI. V gave up 6 bases and J gave up 3 bases; unmatched junction bases: 11.